This TCR beta chain was captured in a study of blood T cell repertoires in COVID-19. Libraries were prepared by immunoSEQ multiplex PCR; TCRdb keeps only in-frame clonotypes and omits some of them. Of under 300,000 clones listed, 80% to 90% are singletons. This clone has just one count. Up to 2 weeks before entering the study, exposed participants had met a COVID-19 case. Germline V gene data show CDR1 as SNHLY and CDR2 as FYNNEI. The CDR3 loop spans 19 amino acids. The germline V and J ends were trimmed by 0 bases and 5 bases, with 23 bases remaining between them. The material sequenced was PBMCs or T cells enriched from blood (not recorded which). The source is a woman in her thirties or forties who had been exposed to COVID-19. The chain employs TRBV2 and TRBJ1-5, with no clear D. CDR3: CASSEALGQLDATDQPQHF. CDR3 DNA: TGTGCCAGCAGTGAAGCGCTTGGGCAGTTAGACGCTACGGATCAGCCCCAGCATTTT.